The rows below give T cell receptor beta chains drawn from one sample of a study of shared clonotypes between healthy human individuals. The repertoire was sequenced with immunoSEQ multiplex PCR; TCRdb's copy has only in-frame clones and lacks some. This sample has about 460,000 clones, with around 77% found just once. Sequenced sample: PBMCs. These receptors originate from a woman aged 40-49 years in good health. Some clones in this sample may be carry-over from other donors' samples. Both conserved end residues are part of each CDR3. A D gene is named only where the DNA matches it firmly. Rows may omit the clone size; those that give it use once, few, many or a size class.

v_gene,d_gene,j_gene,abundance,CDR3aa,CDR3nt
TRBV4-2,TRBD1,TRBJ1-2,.,CASSLPGQGLVYGYTF,TGTGCCAGCAGCCTTCCGGGACAGGGACTTGTCTATGGCTACACCTTC
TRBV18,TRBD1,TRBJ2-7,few,CASSPGQGGSYEQYF,TGTGCCAGCTCCCCGGGACAGGGGGGGTCCTACGAGCAGTACTTC
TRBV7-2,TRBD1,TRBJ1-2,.,CASRSGTGAYGYTF,TGTGCCAGCAGATCCGGGACAGGGGCCTATGGCTACACCTTC
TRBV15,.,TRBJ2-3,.,CATSREQLDTQYF,TGTGCCACCAGCAGAGAACAGTTGGATACGCAGTATTTT
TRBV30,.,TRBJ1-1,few,CAWSPRLITEAFF,TGTGCCTGGAGTCCCCGCTTGATCACTGAAGCTTTCTTT
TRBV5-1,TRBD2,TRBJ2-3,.,CASSLGLAGSDTQYF,TGCGCCAGCAGCTTGGGACTAGCGGGCTCAGATACGCAGTATTTT
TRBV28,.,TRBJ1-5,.,CASNLQPQHF,TGTGCCAGCAACCTTCAGCCCCAGCATTTT
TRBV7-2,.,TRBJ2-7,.,CASSPGTLYEQYF,TGTGCCAGCAGCCCGGGAACCTTATACGAGCAGTACTTC
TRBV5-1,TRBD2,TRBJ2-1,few,CASSLEGREIDVKFF,TGCGCCAGCAGCTTGGAAGGGCGGGAGATTGATGTAAAGTTCTTC
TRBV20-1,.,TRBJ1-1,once,CSARDHYEAFF,TGCAGTGCTAGAGACCATTACGAAGCTTTCTTT
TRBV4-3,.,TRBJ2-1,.,CASSHLVYNEQFF,TGCGCCAGCAGCCATCTCGTTTACAATGAGCAGTTCTTC
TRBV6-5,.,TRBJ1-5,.,CASSYNRDLNQPQHF,TGTGCCAGCAGTTATAACCGAGATCTTAATCAGCCCCAGCATTTT
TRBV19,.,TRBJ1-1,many,CASSSVNTEAFF,TGTGCCAGTAGTAGCGTGAACACTGAAGCTTTCTTT
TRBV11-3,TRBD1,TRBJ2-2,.,CASSPGTGVFGTGELFF,TGTGCCAGCAGCCCAGGGACAGGGGTGTTTGGCACCGGGGAGCTGTTTTTT
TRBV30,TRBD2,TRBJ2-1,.,CAWSVGLANEQFF,TGTGCCTGGAGTGTAGGACTAGCGAATGAGCAGTTCTTC
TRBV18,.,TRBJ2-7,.,CASSPGTASVEQYF,TGTGCCAGCTCACCAGGGACGGCGAGTGTCGAGCAGTACTTC
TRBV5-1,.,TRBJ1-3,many,CASSLAPAGTSGNTIYF,TGCGCCAGCAGCTTGGCGCCCGCTGGCACCTCTGGAAACACCATATATTTT
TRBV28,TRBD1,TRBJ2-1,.,CASSFRGQGFEQFF,TGTGCCAGCAGTTTCCGTGGACAGGGCTTTGAGCAGTTCTTC
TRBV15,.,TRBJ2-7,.,CATSRDTWVRIYEQYF,TGTGCCACCAGCAGAGATACTTGGGTGCGGATCTACGAGCAGTACTTC
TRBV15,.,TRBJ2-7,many,CATSRGTDRTYEQYF,TGTGCCACCAGCAGAGGCACGGACAGAACCTACGAGCAGTACTTC
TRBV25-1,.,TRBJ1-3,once,CASKWGSGNTIYF,TGTGCCAGCAAGTGGGGATCCGGAAACACCATATATTTT
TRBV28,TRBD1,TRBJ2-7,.,CASNGGRGLSEQYF,TGTGCCAGCAACGGGGGCAGGGGGCTATCCGAACAGTACTTC
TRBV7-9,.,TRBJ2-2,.,CASSSQGGELFF,TGTGCCAGCAGCTCACAAGGCGGGGAGCTGTTTTTT
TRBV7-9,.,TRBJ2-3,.,CASSLAVTQYF,TGTGCCAGCAGCTTAGCTGTTACGCAGTATTTT
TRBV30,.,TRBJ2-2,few,CAWSVRIAGNTGELFF,TGTGCCTGGAGTGTACGGATAGCAGGAAACACCGGGGAGCTGTTTTTT
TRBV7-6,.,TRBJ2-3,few,CASSSLGQTSTDTQYF,TGTGCCAGCAGCTCCCTGGGGCAGACTAGCACAGATACGCAGTATTTT
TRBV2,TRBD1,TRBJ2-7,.,CASRRGQGADEQYF,TGTGCCAGCAGGCGGGGACAGGGGGCCGACGAGCAGTACTTC
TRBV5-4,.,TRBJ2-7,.,CASSSTRSYEQYF,TGTGCCAGCAGCTCGACCCGATCCTACGAGCAGTACTTC
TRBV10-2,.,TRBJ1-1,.,CASSESTGLTMNTEAFF,TGCGCCAGCAGTGAGTCAACAGGGTTAACAATGAACACTGAAGCTTTCTTT
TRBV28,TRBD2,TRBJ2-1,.,CASSLGGAGTYNEQFF,TGTGCCAGCAGTTTAGGGGGAGCGGGAACCTACAATGAGCAGTTCTTC
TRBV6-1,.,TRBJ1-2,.,CASTPPGSDYGYTF,TGTGCCAGCACCCCCCCGGGCAGCGATTATGGCTACACCTTC
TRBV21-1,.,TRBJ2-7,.,CASRPGTGGGEQYF,TGTGCCAGCAGACCCGGGACAGGGGGCGGCGAGCAGTACTTC
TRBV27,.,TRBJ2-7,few,CASSFSRNYEQYF,TGTGCCAGCAGTTTCAGTCGGAACTACGAGCAGTACTTC
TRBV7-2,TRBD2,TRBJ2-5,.,CASSTRTSGSLVTQYF,TGTGCCAGCAGCACCCGGACTAGCGGGAGCTTGGTGACCCAGTACTTC
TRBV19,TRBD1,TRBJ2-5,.,CASSIQGARETQYF,TGTGCCAGTAGTATCCAGGGGGCGAGGGAGACCCAGTACTTC
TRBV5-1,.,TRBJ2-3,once,CASTDRASTDTQYF,TGCGCCAGCACCGACCGGGCGAGCACAGATACGCAGTATTTT
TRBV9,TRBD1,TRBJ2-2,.,CASSAGQGSTGELFF,TGTGCCAGCAGCGCTGGACAGGGCAGCACCGGGGAGCTGTTTTTT
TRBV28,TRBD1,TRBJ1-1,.,CAIVDRGTGDGTEAFF,TGTGCCATCGTGGACAGGGGGACGGGGGACGGCACTGAAGCTTTCTTT
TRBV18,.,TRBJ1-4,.,CASSSGTSDEKLFF,TGTGCCAGCTCATCCGGGACAAGCGATGAAAAACTGTTTTTT
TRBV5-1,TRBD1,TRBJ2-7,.,CASSLEQGGSYEQYF,TGCGCCAGCAGCTTGGAACAGGGGGGAAGCTACGAGCAGTACTTC
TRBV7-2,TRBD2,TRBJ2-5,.,CASSLVSGGQETQYF,TGTGCCAGCAGCTTAGTCTCGGGGGGCCAAGAGACCCAGTACTTC
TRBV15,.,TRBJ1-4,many,CATSGGSGTHVEKLFF,TGTGCCACCAGCGGGGGGTCTGGGACCCACGTTGAAAAACTGTTTTTT